A selection of T cell receptor beta chains follows, all from one sample in a study of blood T cell repertoires in COVID-19. Method: immunoSEQ multiplex PCR; TCRdb's copy keeps in-frame clones and lacks some. The table includes around 200,000 clones, about 85% detected once. The sequenced material came from peripheral blood. Source of these receptors: a woman aged 80 or over with acute or convalescent COVID-19. Both conserved end residues are part of each CDR3. Each record gives: V gene, clone size, J gene, D gene, CDR3 protein, CDR3 DNA. The D gene is left open where the match is weak. A clone size is listed for some rows: how often the clone was seen (once, few, many), or a class if it is expanded.

TRBV3-1/TRBV3-2	-	TRBJ2-1	TRBD2	CASSQTSGRTNEQFF	TGTGCCAGCAGCCAGACTAGCGGGAGAACTAATGAGCAGTTCTTC
TRBV18	-	TRBJ1-6	-	CASSPGRSGSPLHF	TGTGCCAGCTCACCGGGCAGGTCTGGGTCACCCCTCCACTTT
TRBV10-3	-	TRBJ2-7	-	CAISDGGKGEQYF	TGTGCCATCAGTGATGGGGGGAAAGGTGAGCAGTACTTC
TRBV5-1	once	TRBJ2-7	TRBD1	CASSIEQGLSYEQYF	TGCGCCAGCAGCATAGAACAGGGGCTCTCCTACGAGCAGTACTTC
TRBV5-6	-	TRBJ1-4	-	CASSLEGIGEKLFF	TGTGCCAGCAGCTTGGAGGGGATAGGTGAAAAACTGTTTTTT
TRBV15	once	TRBJ2-7	-	CATSSRQSGSYEQYF	TGTGCCACCAGCAGTAGACAGTCAGGCTCCTACGAGCAGTACTTC
TRBV3-1/TRBV3-2	once	TRBJ2-2	-	CASSPRWESGELFF	TGTGCCAGCAGCCCGCGTTGGGAGAGCGGGGAGCTGTTTTTT
TRBV5-4	-	TRBJ1-3	-	CASSKRDSGNTIYF	TGTGCCAGCAGCAAACGGGACTCTGGAAACACCATATATTTT
TRBV7-2	-	TRBJ2-7	TRBD2	CASSLRGTSTVYEQYF	TGTGCCAGCAGCTTACGCGGGACTAGCACCGTCTACGAGCAGTACTTC
TRBV7-9	-	TRBJ2-7	-	CASSLARQELTYEQYF	TGTGCCAGCAGCTTAGCGCGACAGGAACTCACCTACGAGCAGTACTTC
TRBV2	-	TRBJ1-5	TRBD1	CASNPGTGGSLGNQPQHF	TGTGCCAGCAACCCCGGGACAGGGGGCTCCTTGGGCAATCAGCCCCAGCATTTT
TRBV7-9	-	TRBJ1-6	-	CASSFGGDNSPLHF	TGTGCCAGCAGCTTCGGGGGAGATAATTCACCCCTCCACTTT
TRBV5-1	-	TRBJ2-7	TRBD1	CASSLGGQGYYEQYF	TGCGCCAGCAGCTTGGGGGGACAGGGGTATTACGAGCAGTACTTC
TRBV9	-	TRBJ1-1	-	CASSVSVNTEAFF	TGTGCCAGCAGCGTTTCGGTGAACACTGAAGCTTTCTTT
TRBV4-1	-	TRBJ2-3	TRBD1	CASSQTGQGTDTQYF	TGCGCCAGCAGCCAGACCGGACAGGGGACAGATACGCAGTATTTT
TRBV7-2	-	TRBJ1-1	TRBD1	CASSLAQGGTEAFF	TGTGCCAGCAGCCTGGCACAGGGGGGCACTGAAGCTTTCTTT
TRBV30	-	TRBJ1-1	TRBD1	CARRTGDTEAFF	TGTGCCCGAAGGACAGGGGACACTGAAGCTTTCTTT
TRBV6-5	-	TRBJ2-2	TRBD2	CASSFSGGLNTGELFF	TGTGCCAGCAGTTTCAGCGGGGGGCTTAACACCGGGGAGCTGTTTTTT
TRBV7-6	once	TRBJ2-3	-	CASSLNYHTQYF	TGTGCCAGCAGTCTTAACTACCATACGCAGTATTTT
TRBV6-5	-	TRBJ1-3	TRBD1	CASRDGTGGRNTIYF	TGTGCCAGCAGGGATGGGACAGGGGGAAGAAACACCATATATTTT
TRBV7-3	-	TRBJ2-1	TRBD2	CASSLLGLAASYNEQFF	TGTGCCAGCAGCCTCCTCGGACTAGCGGCCTCCTACAATGAGCAGTTCTTC
TRBV5-6	-	TRBJ1-1	-	CASSLDRNTEAFF	TGTGCCAGCAGCTTGGACAGGAACACTGAAGCTTTCTTT
TRBV5-8	-	TRBJ2-1	-	CASSLGTDSYNEQFF	TGTGCCAGCAGCTTGGGGACAGACTCCTACAATGAGCAGTTCTTC
TRBV5-1	-	TRBJ2-3	-	CASSLVGGQLSDTQYF	TGCGCCAGCAGCTTGGTCGGAGGACAGCTATCAGATACGCAGTATTTT
TRBV24-1	-	TRBJ2-1	TRBD2	CATRMAGGAKNEQFF	TGTGCCACCAGGATGGCGGGGGGGGCCAAAAATGAGCAGTTCTTC
TRBV19	-	TRBJ1-4	-	CASSIDSREKLFF	TGTGCCAGTAGTATAGACAGTCGCGAAAAACTGTTTTTT
TRBV27	-	TRBJ2-7	-	CASSLSSGAAASYEQYF	TGTGCCAGCAGTTTATCATCTGGGGCGGCGGCCTCCTACGAGCAGTACTTC
TRBV7-8	few	TRBJ1-1	TRBD1	CASSPLGTENTEAFF	TGTGCCAGCAGCCCCCTAGGGACAGAAAACACTGAAGCTTTCTTT
TRBV7-6	-	TRBJ1-4	-	CASSFDFISEKLFF	TGTGCCAGCAGCTTCGACTTTATAAGTGAAAAACTGTTTTTT
TRBV5-5	-	TRBJ1-1	-	CASSIMNTEAFF	TGTGCCAGCAGCATTATGAACACTGAAGCTTTCTTT
TRBV5-4	-	TRBJ1-3	TRBD1	CASSRWTGTGNTIYF	TGTGCCAGCAGCCGGTGGACAGGGACTGGAAACACCATATATTTT
TRBV11-2	-	TRBJ1-1	-	CASSSRARVNTEAFF	TGTGCCAGCAGCTCCCGTGCAAGAGTGAACACTGAAGCTTTCTTT
TRBV4-3	-	TRBJ1-2	TRBD1	CASSPTSTGSNGYTF	TGCGCCAGCAGCCCTACGTCGACAGGGAGCAATGGCTACACCTTC
TRBV29-1	-	TRBJ2-1	-	CSVENPGPGVGQFF	TGCAGCGTTGAAAATCCGGGACCAGGGGTTGGGCAGTTCTTC
TRBV3-1/TRBV3-2	-	TRBJ2-7	-	CASSQVAGRYEQYF	TGTGCCAGCAGCCAAGTGGCGGGCAGGTACGAGCAGTACTTC
TRBV12-3/TRBV12-4	-	TRBJ1-4	TRBD1	CATSPRTGGKLFF	TGTGCCACTTCCCCCCGAACAGGGGGGAAACTGTTTTTT
TRBV7-6	-	TRBJ2-3	TRBD2	CASSKNSGGSTDTQYF	TGTGCCAGCAGCAAGAATAGCGGGGGTTCCACAGATACGCAGTATTTT
TRBV19	-	TRBJ1-2	-	CASSITGANYGYTF	TGTGCCAGTAGTATAACGGGAGCTAACTATGGCTACACCTTC
TRBV4-1	-	TRBJ2-1	-	CASSLEPAAYNEQFF	TGCGCCAGCAGCCTCGAGCCAGCGGCCTACAATGAGCAGTTCTTC
TRBV25-1	-	TRBJ2-1	TRBD2	CASSDGGGTYNEQFF	TGTGCCAGCAGTGATGGGGGGGGAACCTACAATGAGCAGTTCTTC
TRBV24-1	few	TRBJ1-2	-	CATSEQGSGYGYTF	TGTGCCACCAGTGAGCAGGGAAGTGGCTATGGCTACACCTTC
TRBV5-1	once	TRBJ2-1	-	CASSLQGEVAYEQFF	TGCGCCAGCAGCTTGCAAGGGGAGGTGGCCTATGAGCAGTTCTTC
TRBV7-6	-	TRBJ1-2	TRBD1	CASSLNVAGTGDGYTF	TGTGCCAGCAGCTTAAACGTAGCTGGGACAGGGGACGGCTACACCTTC
TRBV9	once	TRBJ1-5	-	CASSVAGERNQPQHF	TGTGCCAGCAGCGTAGCTGGGGAGCGCAATCAGCCCCAGCATTTT
TRBV5-1	-	TRBJ2-1	TRBD2	CASSSSGGSSYNEQFF	TGCGCCAGCAGCTCTAGCGGGGGGAGCTCCTACAATGAGCAGTTCTTC
TRBV27	-	TRBJ2-1	TRBD1	CASTKRRGKSYNEQFF	TGTGCCAGCACCAAACGCAGGGGGAAATCCTACAATGAGCAGTTCTTC
TRBV3-1/TRBV3-2	-	TRBJ2-1	TRBD2	CASSQGGEGGGGYNEQFF	TGTGCCAGCAGCCAAGGAGGGGAAGGCGGGGGAGGATACAATGAGCAGTTCTTC
TRBV7-9	-	TRBJ2-1	TRBD2	CASSLLAGGPSEQFF	TGTGCCAGCAGCTTACTAGCGGGGGGGCCTTCCGAGCAGTTCTTC
TRBV7-3	-	TRBJ2-7	TRBD1	CASSRQGGGSYEQYF	TGTGCCAGCAGCCGACAGGGCGGAGGCTCCTACGAGCAGTACTTC
TRBV11-2	-	TRBJ2-2	-	CASSSHRGRPNTGELFF	TGTGCCAGCAGCTCCCACCGAGGCCGACCGAACACCGGGGAGCTGTTTTTT
TRBV6-2/TRBV6-3	-	TRBJ2-7	TRBD2	CASSWTSGGLRYEQYF	TGTGCCAGCAGTTGGACTAGCGGGGGGCTCCGCTACGAGCAGTACTTC
TRBV19	once	TRBJ2-2	TRBD1	CASSKRTGGAAGELFF	TGTGCCAGTAGTAAACGGACAGGGGGCGCGGCTGGGGAGCTGTTTTTT
TRBV7-9	-	TRBJ2-1	TRBD2	CASSRTSGSSYNEQFF	TGTGCCAGCAGCCGTACTAGCGGGAGCTCCTACAATGAGCAGTTCTTC
TRBV27	-	TRBJ1-2	-	CASSFGVLYGYTF	TGTGCCAGCAGTTTCGGGGTTCTTTATGGCTACACCTTC
TRBV5-6	-	TRBJ2-2	TRBD2	CASSLELALEVPTGELFF	TGTGCCAGCAGCTTAGAACTAGCGCTGGAGGTGCCCACCGGGGAGCTGTTTTTT
TRBV3-1/TRBV3-2	-	TRBJ2-2	TRBD1	CASSQAQTGATGELFF	TGTGCCAGCAGCCAAGCTCAGACAGGGGCCACCGGGGAGCTGTTTTTT
TRBV4-3	-	TRBJ1-2	TRBD1	CASSQNTGGNYGYTF	TGCGCCAGCAGCCAAAATACAGGGGGTAACTATGGCTACACCTTC